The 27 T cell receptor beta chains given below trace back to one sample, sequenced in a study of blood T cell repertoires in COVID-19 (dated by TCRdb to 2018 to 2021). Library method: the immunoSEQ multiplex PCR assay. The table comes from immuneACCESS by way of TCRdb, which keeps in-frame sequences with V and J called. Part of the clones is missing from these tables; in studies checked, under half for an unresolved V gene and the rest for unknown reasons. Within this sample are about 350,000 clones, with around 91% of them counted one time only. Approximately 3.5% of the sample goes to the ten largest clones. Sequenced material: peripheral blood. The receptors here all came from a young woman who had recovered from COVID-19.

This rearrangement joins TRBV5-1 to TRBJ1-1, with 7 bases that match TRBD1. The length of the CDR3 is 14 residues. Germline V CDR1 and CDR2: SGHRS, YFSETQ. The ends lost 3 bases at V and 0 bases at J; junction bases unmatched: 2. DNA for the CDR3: TGCGCCAGCAGCTGGACAGGAATGAACACTGAAGCTTTCTTT. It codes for CASSWTGMNTEAFF.

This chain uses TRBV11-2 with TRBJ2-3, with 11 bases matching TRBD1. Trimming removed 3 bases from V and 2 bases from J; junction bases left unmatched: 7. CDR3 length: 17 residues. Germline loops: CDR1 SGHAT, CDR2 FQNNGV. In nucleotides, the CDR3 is TGTGCCAGCAGCTTGAACAGGGGACAGGGGGTCACAGATACGCAGTATTTT. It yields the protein CASSLNRGQGVTDTQYF.

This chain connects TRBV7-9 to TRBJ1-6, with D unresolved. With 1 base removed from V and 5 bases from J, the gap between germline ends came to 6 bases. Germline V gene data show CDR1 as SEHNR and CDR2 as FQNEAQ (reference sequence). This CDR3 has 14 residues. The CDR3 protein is CASSLVRDNSPLHF. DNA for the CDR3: TGTGCCAGCAGCTTAGTGCGGGATAATTCACCCCTCCACTTT.

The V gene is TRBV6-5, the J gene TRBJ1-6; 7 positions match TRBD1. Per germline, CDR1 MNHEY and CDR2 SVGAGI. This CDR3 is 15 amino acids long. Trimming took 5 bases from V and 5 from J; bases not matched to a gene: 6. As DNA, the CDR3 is TGTGCCAGCAGTACAGGGGTTCTAGATAATTCACCCCTCCACTTT. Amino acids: CASSTGVLDNSPLHF.

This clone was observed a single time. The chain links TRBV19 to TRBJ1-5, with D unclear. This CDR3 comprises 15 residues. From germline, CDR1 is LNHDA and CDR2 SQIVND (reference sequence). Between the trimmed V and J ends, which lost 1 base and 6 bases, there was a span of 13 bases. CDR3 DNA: TGTGCCAGTAGTATAGTAAGTTCCGGGTTTCAGCCCCAGCATTTT. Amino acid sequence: CASSIVSSGFQPQHF.

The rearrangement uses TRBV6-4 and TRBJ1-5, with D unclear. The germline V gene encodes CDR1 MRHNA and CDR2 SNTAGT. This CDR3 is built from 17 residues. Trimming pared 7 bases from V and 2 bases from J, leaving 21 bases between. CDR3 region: CASILRPGKLRNQPQHF. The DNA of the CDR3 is TGTGCCAGCATTCTGAGACCCGGGAAGTTGCGCAATCAGCCCCAGCATTTT.

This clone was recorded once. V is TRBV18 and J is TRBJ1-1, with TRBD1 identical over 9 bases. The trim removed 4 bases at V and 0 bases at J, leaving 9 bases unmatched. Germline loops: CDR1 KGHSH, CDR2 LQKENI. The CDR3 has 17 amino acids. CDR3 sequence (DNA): TGTGCCAGCTCACTCGGGACAGGGAATATGGTGAACACTGAAGCTTTCTTT. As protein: CASSLGTGNMVNTEAFF. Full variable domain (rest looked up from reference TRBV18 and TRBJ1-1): NAGVMQNPRHLVRRRGQEARLRCSPMKGHSHVYWYRQLPEEGLKFMVYLQKENIIDESGMPKERFSAEFPKEGPSILRIQQVVRGDSAAYFCASSLGTGNMVNTEAFFGQGTRLTVV.

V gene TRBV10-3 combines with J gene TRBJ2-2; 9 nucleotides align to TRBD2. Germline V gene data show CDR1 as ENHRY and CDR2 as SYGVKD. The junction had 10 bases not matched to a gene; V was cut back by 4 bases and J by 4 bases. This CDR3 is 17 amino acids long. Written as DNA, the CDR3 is TGTGCCATCAGTGCGGCTAGCGGGGTCCGGAGCACCGGGGAGCTGTTTTTT. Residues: CAISAASGVRSTGELFF.

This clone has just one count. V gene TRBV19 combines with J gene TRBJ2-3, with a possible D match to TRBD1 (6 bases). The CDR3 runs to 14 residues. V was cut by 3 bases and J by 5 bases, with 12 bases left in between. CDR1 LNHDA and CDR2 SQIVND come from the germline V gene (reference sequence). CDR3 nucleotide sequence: TGTGCCAGTAGTATTCGTCCAGGGGTAGATACGCAGTATTTT. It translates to CASSIRPGVDTQYF.

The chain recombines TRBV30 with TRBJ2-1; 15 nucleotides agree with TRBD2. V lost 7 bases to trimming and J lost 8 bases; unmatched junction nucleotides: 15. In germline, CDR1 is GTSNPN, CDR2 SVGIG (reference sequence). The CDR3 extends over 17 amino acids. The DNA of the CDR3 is TGTGCCTCTAAGATCGGACTAGCGGGAGGGTCCGCGGATGAGCAGTTCTTC. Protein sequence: CASKIGLAGGSADEQFF. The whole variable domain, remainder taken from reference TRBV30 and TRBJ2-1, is SQTIHQWPATLVQPVGSPLSLECTVEGTSNPNLYWYRQAAGRGLQLLFYSVGIGQISSEVPQNLSASRPQDRQFILSSKKLLLSDSGFYLCASKIGLAGGSADEQFFGPGTRLTVL.

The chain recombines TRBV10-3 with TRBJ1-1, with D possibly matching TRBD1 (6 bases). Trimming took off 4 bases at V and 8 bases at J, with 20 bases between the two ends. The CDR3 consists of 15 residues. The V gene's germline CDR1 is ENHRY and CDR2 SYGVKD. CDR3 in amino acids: CAISGELGAVGEAFF. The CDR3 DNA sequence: TGTGCCATCAGTGGGGAACTGGGGGCCGTTGGGGAAGCTTTCTTT.

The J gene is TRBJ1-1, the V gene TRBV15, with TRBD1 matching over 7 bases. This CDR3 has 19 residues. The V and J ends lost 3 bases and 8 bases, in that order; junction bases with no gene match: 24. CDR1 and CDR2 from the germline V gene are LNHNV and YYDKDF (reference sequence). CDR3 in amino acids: CATSSQDRTALRYGSEAFF. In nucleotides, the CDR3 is TGTGCCACCAGCAGCCAGGACAGGACAGCTCTACGATATGGCTCGGAAGCTTTCTTT.

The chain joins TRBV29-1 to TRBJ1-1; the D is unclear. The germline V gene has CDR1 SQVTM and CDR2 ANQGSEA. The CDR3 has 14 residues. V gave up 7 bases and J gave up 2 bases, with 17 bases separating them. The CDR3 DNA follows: TGCAGCGCTACAGCCCCCTGGCGCAACACTGAAGCTTTCTTT. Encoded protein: CSATAPWRNTEAFF.

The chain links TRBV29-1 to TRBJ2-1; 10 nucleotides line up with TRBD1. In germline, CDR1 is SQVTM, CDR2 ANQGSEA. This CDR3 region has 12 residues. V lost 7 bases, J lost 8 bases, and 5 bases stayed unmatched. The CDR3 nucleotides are TGCAGCGCCGACAGGGGGCATGATGAGCAGTTCTTC. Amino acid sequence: CSADRGHDEQFF.

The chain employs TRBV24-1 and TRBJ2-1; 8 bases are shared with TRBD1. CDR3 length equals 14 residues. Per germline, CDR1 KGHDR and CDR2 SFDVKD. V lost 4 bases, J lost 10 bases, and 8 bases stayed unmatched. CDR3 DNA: TGTGCCACCAGTGAACCCGGGACAGGAGCCGAGCAGTTCTTC. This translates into CATSEPGTGAEQFF.

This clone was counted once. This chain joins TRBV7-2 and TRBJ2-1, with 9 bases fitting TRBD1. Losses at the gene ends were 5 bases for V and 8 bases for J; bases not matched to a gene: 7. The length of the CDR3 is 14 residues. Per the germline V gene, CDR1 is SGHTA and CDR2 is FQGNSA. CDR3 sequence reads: CASSPTGGEYEQFF. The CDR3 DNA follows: TGTGCCAGCAGCCCGACAGGGGGGGAGTATGAGCAGTTCTTC.

CDR3 residues: CASSEDRGHGDTQYF. CDR3 nucleotides: TGCGCCAGCAGTGAAGACAGGGGCCACGGAGATACGCAGTATTTT. The chain joins TRBV10-1 to TRBJ2-3, with 8 nucleotides matching TRBD1. Unmatched junction bases numbered 7, after V lost 3 bases and J lost 5 bases. Germline V gene lookup returns CDR1 WNHNN and CDR2 SYGVQD (reference sequence). The CDR3 consists of 15 residues.

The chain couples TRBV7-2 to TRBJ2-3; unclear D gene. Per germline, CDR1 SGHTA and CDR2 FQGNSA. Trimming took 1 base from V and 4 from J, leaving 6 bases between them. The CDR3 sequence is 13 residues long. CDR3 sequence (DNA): TGTGCCAGCAGCTTAGGGGCAGCAGATACGCAGTATTTT. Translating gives CASSLGAADTQYF.

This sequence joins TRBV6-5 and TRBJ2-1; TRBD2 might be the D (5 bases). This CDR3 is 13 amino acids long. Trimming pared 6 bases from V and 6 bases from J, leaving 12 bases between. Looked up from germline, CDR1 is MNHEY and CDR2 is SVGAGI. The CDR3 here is CASSPGEFNEQFF. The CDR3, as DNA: TGTGCCAGCAGCCCCGGGGAGTTCAATGAGCAGTTCTTC.

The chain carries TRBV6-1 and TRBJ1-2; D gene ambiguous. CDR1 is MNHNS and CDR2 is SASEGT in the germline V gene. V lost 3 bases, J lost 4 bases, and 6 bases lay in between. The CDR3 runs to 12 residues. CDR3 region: CASSDRLYGYTF. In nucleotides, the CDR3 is TGTGCCAGCAGTGATCGACTCTATGGCTACACCTTC.

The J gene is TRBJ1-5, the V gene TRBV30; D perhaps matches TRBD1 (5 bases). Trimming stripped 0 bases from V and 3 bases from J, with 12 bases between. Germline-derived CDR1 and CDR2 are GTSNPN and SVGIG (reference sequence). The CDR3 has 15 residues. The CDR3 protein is CAWSVPGHLNQPQHF. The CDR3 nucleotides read TGTGCCTGGAGTGTACCTGGACACCTCAATCAGCCCCAGCATTTT.

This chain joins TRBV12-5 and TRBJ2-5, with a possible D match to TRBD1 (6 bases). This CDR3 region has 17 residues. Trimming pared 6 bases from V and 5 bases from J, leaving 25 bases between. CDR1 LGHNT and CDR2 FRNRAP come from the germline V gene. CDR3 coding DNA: TGTGCTAGTGGCGGATGTCCCGGCGGCAGGGGATGCGAGACCCAGTACTTC. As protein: CASGGCPGGRGCETQYF. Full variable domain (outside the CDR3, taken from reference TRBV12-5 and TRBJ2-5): DARVTQTPRHKVTEMGQEVTMRCQPILGHNTVFWYRQTMMQGLELLAYFRNRAPLDDSGMPKDRFSAEMPDATLATLKIQPSEPRDSAVYFCASGGCPGGRGCETQYFGPGTRLLVL.

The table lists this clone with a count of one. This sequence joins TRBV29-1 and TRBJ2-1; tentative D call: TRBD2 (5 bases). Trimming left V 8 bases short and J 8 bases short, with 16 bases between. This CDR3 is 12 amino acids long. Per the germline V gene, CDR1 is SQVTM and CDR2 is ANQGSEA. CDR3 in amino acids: CSNMPLGYEQFF. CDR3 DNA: TGCAGCAACATGCCACTAGGCTATGAGCAGTTCTTC.

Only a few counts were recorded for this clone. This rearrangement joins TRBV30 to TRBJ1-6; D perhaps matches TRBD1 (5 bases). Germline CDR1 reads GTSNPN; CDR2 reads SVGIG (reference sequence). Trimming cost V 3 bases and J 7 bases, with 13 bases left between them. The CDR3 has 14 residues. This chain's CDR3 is CAWSPGRTNSPLHF. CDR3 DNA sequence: TGTGCCTGGAGCCCCGGACGGACAAATTCACCCCTCCACTTT. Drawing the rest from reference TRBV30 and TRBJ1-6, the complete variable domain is SQTIHQWPATLVQPVGSPLSLECTVEGTSNPNLYWYRQAAGRGLQLLFYSVGIGQISSEVPQNLSASRPQDRQFILSSKKLLLSDSGFYLCAWSPGRTNSPLHFGNGTRLTVT.

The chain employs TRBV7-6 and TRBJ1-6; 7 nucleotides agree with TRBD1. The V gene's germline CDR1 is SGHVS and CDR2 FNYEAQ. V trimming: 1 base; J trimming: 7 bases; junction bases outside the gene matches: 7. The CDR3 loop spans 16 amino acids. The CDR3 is CASSLGRGTANSPLHF. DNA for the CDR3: TGTGCCAGCAGCTTAGGCCGAGGGACAGCCAATTCACCCCTCCACTTT.

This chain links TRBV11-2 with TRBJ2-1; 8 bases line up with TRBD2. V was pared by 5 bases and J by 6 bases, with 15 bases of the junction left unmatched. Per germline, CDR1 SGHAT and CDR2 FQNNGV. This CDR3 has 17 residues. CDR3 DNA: TGTGCCAGCAGCCCCCGACTCCGAGCGGGAGAGGGCAATGAGCAGTTCTTC. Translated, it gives CASSPRLRAGEGNEQFF.

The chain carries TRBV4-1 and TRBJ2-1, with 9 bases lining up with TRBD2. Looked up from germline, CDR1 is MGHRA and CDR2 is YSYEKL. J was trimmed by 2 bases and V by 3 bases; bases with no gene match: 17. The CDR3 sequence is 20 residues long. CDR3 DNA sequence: TGCGCCAGCAGCCATTTGCCCGTAGGTAGCGGGAGTAGCCCCTACAATGAGCAGTTCTTC. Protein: CASSHLPVGSGSSPYNEQFF.